This is a list of T cell receptor beta chains from one sample in a study of cytomegalovirus exposure and HLA in healthy donors. Assay used: immunoSEQ multiplex PCR; TCRdb lists only in-frame clones, some missing. Of about 120,000 clones in the sample, 60% to 85% are singletons; the top ten hold 2.9%. The sequencing sample was made of PBMCs. These receptor sequences come from a woman between 35 and 50 years old in good health and CMV-seropositive. Each CDR3 is given without its conserved first and last residue. The D gene is left open where the match is weak. Size is stated for part of the rows, as once, few or many counts, or as a class when the clone is expanded.

J | size | V | D | length | CDR3
TRBJ1-6 | NA | TRBV27 | TRBD1 | 13 | ASSTGQGALSPLH
TRBJ1-2 | NA | TRBV6-5 | TRBD1 | 13 | ASSFTGGLDYGYT
TRBJ1-3 | once | TRBV7-2 | NA | 13 | ASSLAQGRGNTIY
TRBJ1-1 | NA | TRBV5-1 | TRBD1 | 11 | ASRQGMDTEAF
TRBJ2-1 | few | TRBV19 | TRBD2 | 14 | ASSIGSGRAYNEQF
TRBJ1-1 | once | TRBV2 | NA | 10 | ASSERRTEAF
TRBJ2-7 | NA | TRBV7-3 | TRBD2 | 13 | ASIIHSGGPYEQY
TRBJ1-4 | few | TRBV19 | TRBD1 | 12 | ASRSQGVEEKLF
TRBJ1-1 | NA | TRBV4-1 | NA | 11 | ASSRTGTTEAF
TRBJ2-2 | NA | TRBV9 | TRBD1 | 14 | ASSTTGTGLTGELF
TRBJ2-5 | few | TRBV21-1 | NA | 14 | ASSNETGGDQETQY
TRBJ2-3 | few | TRBV11-2 | TRBD2 | 14 | ASSRSRRGGSDTQY
TRBJ2-3 | NA | TRBV6-4 | NA | 12 | ASSLRPATDTQY